This T cell receptor beta chain was retrieved from a study of blood T cell repertoires in COVID-19. Looking at the study overall: Samples taken during acute and convalescent COVID-19 were collected in the United States, Italy and Spain. The cDNA or gDNA used as material had been derived from T cells, B-cell-depleted T cells, or PBMCs.

Germline V CDR1 and CDR2: ENHRY, SYGVKD. The CDR3 runs 18 residues. The ends were cut back, 0 bases at V and 6 bases at J, with 20 bases in the middle. Study processing details: Amplification with reference gene primers provided the estimates of nucleated cell counts. Produced via immunoSEQ multiplex PCR; TCRdb's table is partial and in-frame only. The V and J calls and clone size are taken from that table; D and trimming were inferred from the DNA. The sample records about 42,000 clones, 85% to 95% being singletons. V and J are TRBV10-3 and TRBJ2-2; D unresolved. The sequencing input was peripheral blood. This receptor was obtained from a human donor in a cohort sampled during active COVID-19. The CDR3 DNA reads TGTGCCATCAGTGAGTCGATGTTCACCATCTCTCTATCCGGGGAGCTGTTTTTT. Encoded protein: CAISESMFTISLSGELFF.